These 24 T cell receptor beta chains were all obtained from the same sample, sequenced in a study of T cells in Graves' hyperthyroidism and ophthalmopathy (dated by TCRdb to the late 2010s). Receptors were amplified or captured by multiplex PCR. Data came from an Illumina HiSeq 2000. The TCR beta CDR3 regions were amplified from the RNA transcripts. The TCR CDR3 was subjected to a first round of RT-PCR using the HTBI primer set and the Qiagen OneStep RT-PCR kit. TCRdb ran its own pipeline on the public reads, namely fastp trimming at Q25 and MiXCR clone calling, and kept in-frame beta chains. Here each entry gathers all rows of one CDR3 protein and keeps the most common genes and DNA. Present in this sample are about 600,000 distinct CDR3 sequences, about a sixth of which were seen just once. Roughly 3.3% of the sample is in the top ten clones. Sequenced input: blood. The origin of the receptors is a woman in her thirties or forties with Graves' ophthalmopathy.

This clonotype was recorded many times. The chain combines TRBV12-3 or TRBV12-4 with TRBJ1-1; TRBD1 aligns across 9 bases. This CDR3 comprises 15 residues. Trimming cost V 1 base and J 12 bases; bases outside gene matches: 12. The CDR3 protein is CASSLGGAGQGHTFF. The CDR3 DNA follows: TGTGCCAGCAGTTTAGGGGGAGCGGGACAGGGCCATACTTTCTTT.

This clonotype was detected many times. J is TRBJ2-1 and V is TRBV10-1; 12 bases align to TRBD2. Trimming cost V 3 bases and J 6 bases; bases outside gene matches: 9. The CDR3 is 17 residues long. The V gene's germline CDR1 is WNHNN and CDR2 SYGVQD (reference sequence). This CDR3 reads CASSELAGGLGGNEQFF. In nucleotides, the CDR3 is TGCGCCAGCAGTGAACTAGCGGGAGGATTGGGAGGCAATGAGCAGTTCTTC.

As for this clonotype: A much bigger clone sits one base away, suggesting this may be a read error. The chain combines TRBV3-1 with TRBJ1-1, with a weak D call TRBD1 (5 bases). This CDR3 comprises 15 residues. The germline CDR1 and CDR2 sequences are LGHDT and YNNKEL (reference sequence). V dropped 1 base and J dropped 4 bases, with 13 bases sitting between them. CDR3 region: CASSQGGARGTEAFF. CDR3 DNA: TGTGCCAGCAGCCAAGGCGGGGCAAGGGGCACTGAAGCTTTCTTT. Together with reference TRBV3-1 and TRBJ1-1, the CDR3 gives the full variable domain: DTAVSQTPKYLVTQMGNDKSIKCEQNLGHDTMYWYKQDSKKFLKIMFSYNNKELIINETVPNRFSPKSPDKAHLNLHINSLELGDSAVYFCASSQGGARGTEAFFGQGTRLTVV.

V gene TRBV10-3 combines with J gene TRBJ1-1, with D perhaps TRBD1 (5 bases). Trimming stripped 1 base from V and 5 bases from J, with 17 bases between. The CDR3 has 16 amino acids. Germline CDR1 and CDR2: ENHRY and SYGVKD. This CDR3 reads CAISEWEGGGRTEAFF. The CDR3 coding sequence is TGTGCCATCAGTGAGTGGGAGGGTGGGGGAAGAACTGAAGCTTTCTTT.

This chain uses TRBV6-5 with TRBJ2-4; D is ambiguous. V was trimmed by 2 bases and J by 6 bases, leaving 8 bases between them. CDR3 length: 13 amino acids. Germline V CDR1 and CDR2: MNHEY, SVGAGI. CDR3 nucleotides: TGTGCCAGCAGTTACGCAGTGGGAAACATTCAGTACTTC. This gives the protein CASSYAVGNIQYF.

This clonotype was seen ten or more times. The V gene is TRBV20-1, the J gene TRBJ2-1, with 8 bases lining up with TRBD1. The germline V gene has CDR1 DFQATT and CDR2 SNEGSKA (reference sequence). With 5 bases clipped from V and 1 base from J, the junction kept 7 bases outside the gene matches. The CDR3 contains 15 residues. Here the CDR3 DNA reads TGCAGTGCTGACGGGGGACAGGTTTCCTACAATGAGCAGTTCTTC. It yields the protein CSADGGQVSYNEQFF.

This clonotype was observed many times. The chain has TRBV2 and TRBJ2-3; 13 nucleotides align to TRBD2. The J segment lost 2 bases and the V segment lost 7 bases, leaving 6 bases of the junction unmatched. Germline CDR1 reads SNHLY; CDR2 reads FYNNEI. The CDR3 length is 16 residues. The CDR3 here is CASKGGLAGDTDTQYF. CDR3 coding DNA: TGTGCCAGCAAGGGAGGACTAGCGGGAGACACAGATACGCAGTATTTT.

In its sample, this clonotype was seen many times. The CDR3 reads CASSTMTGTDTQYF. The CDR3 DNA follows: TGCGCCAGCAGCACAATGACAGGGACAGATACGCAGTATTTT. This chain uses TRBV5-1 with TRBJ2-3; 7 bases line up with TRBD1. CDR1 is SGHRS, CDR2 YFSETQ, per germline. Trimming cost V 4 bases and J 3 bases; bases outside gene matches: 5. The CDR3 has 14 amino acids. Full variable domain (outside the CDR3, taken from reference TRBV5-1 and TRBJ2-3): KAGVTQTPRYLIKTRGQQVTLSCSPISGHRSVSWYQQTPGQGLQFLFEYFSETQRNKGNFPGRFSGRQFSNSRSEMNVSTLELGDSALYLCASSTMTGTDTQYFGPGTRLTVL.

In its sample, this clonotype was seen many times. V usage is TRBV30 and J usage is TRBJ1-5, with no clear D. Germline V gene sequence: CDR1 GTSNPN, CDR2 SVGIG (reference sequence). The CDR3 has 13 amino acids. V was shortened by 0 bases and J by 7 bases, with 10 bases between the two germline ends. CDR3 residues: CAWSVLGVQPQHF. The CDR3 DNA is TGTGCCTGGAGTGTACTTGGGGTGCAGCCCCAGCATTTT.

The table lists this clonotype with a few counts. J is TRBJ2-3 and V is TRBV12-3 or TRBV12-4; tentatively, D is TRBD2 (6 bases). The V end was cut by 3 bases, the J end by 4 bases, with 11 bases between. This CDR3 has 14 residues. CDR3 DNA: TGTGCCAGCAGTTTCAGGACGGGGGCAGATACGCAGTATTTT. Protein sequence: CASSFRTGADTQYF.

The chain combines TRBV15 with TRBJ1-5; D is unresolved. The CDR3 covers 13 residues. CDR1 and CDR2 (germline): LNHNV, YYDKDF (reference sequence). V shed 0 bases and J shed 7 bases, with 7 bases lying between them. The CDR3 DNA sequence: TGTGCCACCAGCAGAGAGGGAAACCAGCCCCAGCATTTT. It is translated as CATSREGNQPQHF.

This clonotype has at least ten counts. V gene TRBV7-3 combines with J gene TRBJ2-3; 9 bases map to TRBD2. The CDR3 length is 14 residues. V was pared by 5 bases and J by 6 bases, with 6 bases of the junction left unmatched. Germline V gene lookup returns CDR1 SGHTA and CDR2 FQGTGA. Here the CDR3 reads CASSQAGGGDTQYF. In nucleotides, the CDR3 is TGTGCCAGCAGCCAAGCGGGGGGAGGGGATACGCAGTATTTT. Combining the CDR3 with reference TRBV7-3 and TRBJ2-3 gives the whole variable domain GAGVSQTPSNKVTEKGKYVELRCDPISGHTALYWYRQSLGQGPEFLIYFQGTGAADDSGLPNDRFFAVRPEGSVSTLKIQRTERGDSAVYLCASSQAGGGDTQYFGPGTRLTVL.

The chain has TRBV6-1 and TRBJ2-1, with 11 bases matching TRBD2. The CDR3 totals 15 residues. CDR1 is MNHNS, CDR2 SASEGT, per germline. J lost 6 bases, V lost 3 bases, and 4 bases had no gene match. In DNA form, the CDR3 reads TGTGCCAGCAGTGATCTAGCGGGAGGTGGCAATGAGCAGTTCTTC. Protein product: CASSDLAGGGNEQFF.

This clonotype showed up just a few times. The chain uses TRBV18 and TRBJ2-2, with 8 bases fitting TRBD1. The CDR3 covers 15 residues. Per germline, CDR1 KGHSH and CDR2 LQKENI. Unmatched junction bases numbered 1, after V lost 1 base and J lost 3 bases. CDR3 nucleotides: TGTGCCAGCTCACCACAACAGGGGGACACCGGGGAGCTGTTTTTT. Amino acid sequence: CASSPQQGDTGELFF.

V gene TRBV5-5 combines with J gene TRBJ2-5; D remains ambiguous. The germline gives CDR1 SGHKS, CDR2 YYEKEE (reference sequence). Trimming took off 1 base at V and 1 base at J, with 8 bases between the two ends. CDR3 size: 14 residues. This chain's CDR3 is CASSLSWLQETQYF. CDR3 sequence (DNA): TGTGCCAGCAGCTTGTCCTGGCTCCAAGAGACCCAGTACTTC.

This sequence joins TRBV7-6 and TRBJ2-2; 11 bases match TRBD2. Germline V gene lookup returns CDR1 SGHVS and CDR2 FNYEAQ. Trimming took 5 bases from V and 6 from J; bases not matched to a gene: 5. The CDR3 is made up of 15 amino acids. This CDR3 is CASSGYSGRAGELFF. The CDR3 bases are TGTGCCAGCAGCGGATATAGCGGGAGGGCCGGGGAGCTGTTTTTT.

This clonotype came up many times. This chain joins TRBV6-6 and TRBJ2-5; a weak D match, TRBD1 (6 bases). Between the trimmed V and J ends, which lost 2 bases and 4 bases, there was a span of 11 bases. Germline loops: CDR1 MNHNY, CDR2 SVGAGI (reference sequence). This CDR3 has 14 amino acids. CDR3 loop: CASSYTGNTETQYF. The CDR3 bases are TGTGCCAGCAGTTACACAGGGAATACAGAGACCCAGTACTTC.

The genes are TRBV11-2 and TRBJ1-1; D remains unclear. The CDR3 has 13 amino acids. V lost 8 bases and J lost 4, with 14 bases in between. CDR1 is SGHAT, CDR2 FQNNGV, per germline. CDR3 bases: TGTGCCAGCTTGGCAGGACTGGGCACTGAAGCTTTCTTT. It translates to CASLAGLGTEAFF.

This clonotype was observed at least ten times. The chain couples TRBV12-3 or TRBV12-4 to TRBJ2-1; 9 bases are a match to TRBD2. V shed 5 bases, J shed 7 bases, and the junction held 6 bases outside the gene matches. The CDR3 sequence is 14 residues long. The CDR3 coding sequence is TGTGCCAGCAGTCGTAGCGGGAGTTTTAATGAGCAGTTCTTC. Protein product: CASSRSGSFNEQFF.

In its sample, this clonotype was seen many times. The V and J genes are TRBV30 and TRBJ1-1; no definite D call. There are 13 residues in the CDR3. CDR1 and CDR2 from the germline V gene are GTSNPN and SVGIG (reference sequence). V shed 3 bases and J shed 0 bases, with 8 bases lying between them. The CDR3 region is CAWRGSMNTEAFF. The CDR3, as DNA: TGTGCCTGGAGAGGGTCTATGAACACTGAAGCTTTCTTT.

Ten or more counts support this clonotype. This chain connects TRBV6-2 or TRBV6-3 to TRBJ1-1; 8 bases agree with TRBD1. From germline, CDR1 is MNHEY and CDR2 SVGEGT. V lost 0 bases, J lost 0 bases, and 3 bases stayed unmatched. The CDR3 is 16 residues long. The DNA for the CDR3 is TGTGCCAGCAGTTACTCACAGGGGGTTCTGAACACTGAAGCTTTCTTT. Its translation: CASSYSQGVLNTEAFF.

This chain uses TRBV5-1 with TRBJ2-5; the D is unclear. The CDR3 has 13 amino acids. The V end lost 0 bases, the J end lost 2 bases, and 5 bases lay between the germline ends. CDR1 is SGHRS, CDR2 YFSETQ, per germline. The CDR3 sequence: CASSLGKQETQYF. Written as DNA, the CDR3 is TGCGCCAGCAGCTTGGGGAAACAAGAGACCCAGTACTTC.

About this clonotype itself: At one boundary the junction diverges from the germline segment, which might be a read error. This CDR3 reads CSAGDSEGEGTEAFF. DNA of the CDR3: TGCAGTGCTGGAGATAGCGAGGGGGAGGGCACTGAAGCTTTCTTT. The genes are TRBV20-1 and TRBJ1-1; maybe TRBD1 (6 bases). The CDR3 is 15 residues long. The germline V gene encodes CDR1 DFQATT and CDR2 SNEGSKA (reference sequence).

This clonotype was seen ten or more times. V usage is TRBV11-2 and J usage is TRBJ2-5; weak D call: TRBD2 (5 bases). V was pared by 5 bases and J by 5 bases, with 9 bases between. CDR3 size: 12 residues. CDR1 is SGHAT, CDR2 FQNNGV, per germline. CDR3: CASSVREETQYF. In nucleotides, the CDR3 is TGTGCCAGCAGCGTGAGGGAGGAGACCCAGTACTTC.